This TCR beta chain emerged from a study of blood T cell repertoires in COVID-19. Overall study: Acute and convalescent COVID-19 specimens originated in the United States, Italy and Spain. Sample material is recorded as cDNA or gDNA derived from T cells, B-cell-depleted T cells, or PBMCs.

Germline assignment: CDR1 LNHDA and CDR2 SQIVND (reference sequence). CDR3 size: 15 residues. J gave up 6 bases and V 7 bases, and 8 bases lay outside the gene matches. This clone appeared a single time. Original methodology: The assay estimated nucleated cells by amplifying reference gene primers. TCRdb's table, derived via immunoSEQ multiplex PCR, lists solely in-frame clones and lacks some. D and trimming were read from the DNA, whereas the V and J calls and clone size are those reported in that table. The sample shows 130,000 or so clones, over 80% of them seen only once. The sequence was obtained from a human donor in a cohort sampled during active COVID-19. The rearrangement links TRBV19 to TRBJ2-1; 11 bases line up with TRBD2. The source material was peripheral blood. The CDR3 bases are TGTGCCAGTAACGTACTAGCGGGAGCGGGCAATGAGCAGTTCTTC. Its protein product is CASNVLAGAGNEQFF.